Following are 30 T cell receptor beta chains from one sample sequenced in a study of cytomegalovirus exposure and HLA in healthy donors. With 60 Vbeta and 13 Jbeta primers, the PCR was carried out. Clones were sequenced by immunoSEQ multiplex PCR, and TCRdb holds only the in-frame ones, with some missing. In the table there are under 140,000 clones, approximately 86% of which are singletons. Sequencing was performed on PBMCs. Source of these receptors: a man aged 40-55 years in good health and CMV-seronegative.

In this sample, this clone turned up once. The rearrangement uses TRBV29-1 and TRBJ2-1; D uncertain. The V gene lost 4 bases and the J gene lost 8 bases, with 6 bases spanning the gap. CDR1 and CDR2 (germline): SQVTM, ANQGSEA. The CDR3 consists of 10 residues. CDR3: CSVAVDEQFF. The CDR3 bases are TGCAGCGTTGCGGTCGATGAGCAGTTCTTC.

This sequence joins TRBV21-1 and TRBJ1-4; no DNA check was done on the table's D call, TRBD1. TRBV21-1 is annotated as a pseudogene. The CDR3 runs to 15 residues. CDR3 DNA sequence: TGTGCCAGCAGCAAAGACGGACAGGGCGACGAAAAACTGTTTTTT. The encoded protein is CASSKDGQGDEKLFF.

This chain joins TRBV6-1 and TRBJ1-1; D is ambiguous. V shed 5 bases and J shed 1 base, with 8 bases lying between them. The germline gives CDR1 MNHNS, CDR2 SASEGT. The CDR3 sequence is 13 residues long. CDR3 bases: TGTGCCAGCAGTCCCAGGCGGAACACTGAAGCTTTCTTT. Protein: CASSPRRNTEAFF.

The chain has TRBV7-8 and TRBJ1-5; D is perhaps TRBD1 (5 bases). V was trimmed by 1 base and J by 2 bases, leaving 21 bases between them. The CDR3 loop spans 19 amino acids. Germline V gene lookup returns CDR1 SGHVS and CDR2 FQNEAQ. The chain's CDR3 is CASSLVRSQGSSGNQPQHF. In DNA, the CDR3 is TGTGCCAGCAGCTTAGTTCGGAGTCAGGGAAGTTCGGGCAATCAGCCCCAGCATTTT.

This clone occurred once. For the CDR3, the DNA is TGTGCCAGCAGACATGGGGGAGGTGGCTACACCTTC. Translation gives CASRHGGGGYTF. This chain links TRBV7-9 with TRBJ1-2; possibly TRBD1 for D (5 bases). Trimming removed 6 bases at V and 7 bases at J, with 12 bases between. The germline V gene has CDR1 SEHNR and CDR2 FQNEAQ (reference sequence). The CDR3 extends over 12 amino acids.

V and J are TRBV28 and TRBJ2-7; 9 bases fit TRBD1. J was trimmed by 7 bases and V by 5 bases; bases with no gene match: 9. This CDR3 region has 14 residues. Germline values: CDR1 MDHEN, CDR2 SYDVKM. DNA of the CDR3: TGTGCCAGCAGTCTCCCGGGACAGGGAGTGGAGCAGTACTTC. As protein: CASSLPGQGVEQYF.

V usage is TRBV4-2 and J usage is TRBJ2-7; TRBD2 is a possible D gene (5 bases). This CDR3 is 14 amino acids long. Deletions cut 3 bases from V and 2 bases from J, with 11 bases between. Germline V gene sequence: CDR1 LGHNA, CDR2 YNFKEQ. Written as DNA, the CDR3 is TGTGCCAGCAGCCACTCTCGGGGAGCCTACGAGCAGTACTTC. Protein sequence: CASSHSRGAYEQYF.

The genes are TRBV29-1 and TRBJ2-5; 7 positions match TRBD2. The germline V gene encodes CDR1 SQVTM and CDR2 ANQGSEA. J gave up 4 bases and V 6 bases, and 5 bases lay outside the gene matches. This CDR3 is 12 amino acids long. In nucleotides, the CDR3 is TGCAGCGTCCTGACTAGCCTAGAGACCCAGTACTTC. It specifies CSVLTSLETQYF.

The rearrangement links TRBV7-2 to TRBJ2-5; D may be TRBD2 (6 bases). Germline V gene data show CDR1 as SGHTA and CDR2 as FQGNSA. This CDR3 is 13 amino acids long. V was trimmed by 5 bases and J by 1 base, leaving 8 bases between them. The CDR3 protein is CASSRDFQETQYF. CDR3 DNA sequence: TGTGCCAGCAGCCGGGACTTCCAAGAGACCCAGTACTTC.

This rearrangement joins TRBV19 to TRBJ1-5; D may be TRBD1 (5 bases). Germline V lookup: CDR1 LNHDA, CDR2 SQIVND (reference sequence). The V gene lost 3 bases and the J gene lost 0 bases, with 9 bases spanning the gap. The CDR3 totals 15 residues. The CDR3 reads CASSMRGDSNQPQHF. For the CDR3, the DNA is TGTGCCAGTAGTATGCGGGGGGATAGCAATCAGCCCCAGCATTTT.

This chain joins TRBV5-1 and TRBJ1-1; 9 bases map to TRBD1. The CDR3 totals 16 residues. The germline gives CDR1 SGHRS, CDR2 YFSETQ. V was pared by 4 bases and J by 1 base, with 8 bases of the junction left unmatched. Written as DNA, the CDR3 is TGCGCCAGCAGCCCGGAAGGGACAGGGTCGAACACTGAAGCTTTCTTT. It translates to CASSPEGTGSNTEAFF.

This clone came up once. The CDR3 reads CSAGTAFEAFF. In DNA, the CDR3 is TGCAGTGCCGGGACTGCCTTTGAAGCTTTCTTT. The chain is built from TRBV20-1 and TRBJ1-1, with D possibly TRBD1 on 5 matching bases. Germline V gene sequence: CDR1 DFQATT, CDR2 SNEGSKA (reference sequence). The CDR3 consists of 11 residues. Trimming shortened V by 6 bases and J by 7 bases, and 12 bases separated the two germline ends.

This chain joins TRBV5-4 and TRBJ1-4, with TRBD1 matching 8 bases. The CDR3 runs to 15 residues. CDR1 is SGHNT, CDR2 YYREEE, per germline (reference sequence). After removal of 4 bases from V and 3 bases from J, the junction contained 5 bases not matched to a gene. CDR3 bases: TGTGCCAGCAGCCTCACAGGGGGGCCTAATGAAAAACTGTTTTTT. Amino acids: CASSLTGGPNEKLFF.

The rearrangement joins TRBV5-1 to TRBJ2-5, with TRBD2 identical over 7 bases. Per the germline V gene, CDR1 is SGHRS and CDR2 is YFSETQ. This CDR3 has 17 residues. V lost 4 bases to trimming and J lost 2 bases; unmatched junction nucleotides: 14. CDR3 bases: TGCGCCAGCAGCCCCTTCGGCGCAGGGAGGGATCAAGAGACCCAGTACTTC. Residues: CASSPFGAGRDQETQYF.

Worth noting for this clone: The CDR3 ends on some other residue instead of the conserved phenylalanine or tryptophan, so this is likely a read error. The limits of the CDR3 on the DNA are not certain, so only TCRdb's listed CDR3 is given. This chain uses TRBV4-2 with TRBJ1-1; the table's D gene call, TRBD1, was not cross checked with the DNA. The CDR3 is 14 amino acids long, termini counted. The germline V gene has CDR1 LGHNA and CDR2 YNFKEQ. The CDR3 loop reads CASSQEGEQGEILL.

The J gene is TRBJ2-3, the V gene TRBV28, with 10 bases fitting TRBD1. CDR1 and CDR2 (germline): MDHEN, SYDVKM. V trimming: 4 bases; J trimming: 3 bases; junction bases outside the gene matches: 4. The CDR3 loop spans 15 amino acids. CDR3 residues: CASSSDRGLTDTQYF. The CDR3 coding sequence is TGTGCCAGCAGTTCAGACAGGGGGCTGACAGATACGCAGTATTTT.

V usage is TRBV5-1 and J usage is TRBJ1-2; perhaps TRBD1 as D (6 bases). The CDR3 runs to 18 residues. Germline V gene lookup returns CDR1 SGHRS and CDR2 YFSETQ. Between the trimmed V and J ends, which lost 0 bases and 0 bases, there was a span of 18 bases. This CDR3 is CASSLEGVRGGANYGYTF. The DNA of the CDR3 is TGCGCCAGCAGCTTGGAGGGGGTCAGGGGTGGCGCTAACTATGGCTACACCTTC.

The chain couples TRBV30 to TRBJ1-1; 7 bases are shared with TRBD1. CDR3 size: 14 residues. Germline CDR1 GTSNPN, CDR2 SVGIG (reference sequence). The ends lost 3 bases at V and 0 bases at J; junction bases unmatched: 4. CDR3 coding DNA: TGTGCCTGGAGCCGGGACAGAATGAACACTGAAGCTTTCTTT. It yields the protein CAWSRDRMNTEAFF.

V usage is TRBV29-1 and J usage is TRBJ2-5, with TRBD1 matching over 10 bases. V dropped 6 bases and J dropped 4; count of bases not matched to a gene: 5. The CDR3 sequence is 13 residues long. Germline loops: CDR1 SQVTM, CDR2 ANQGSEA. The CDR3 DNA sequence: TGCAGCGTCGGGACAGGGGCGGGAGAGACCCAGTACTTC. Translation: CSVGTGAGETQYF.

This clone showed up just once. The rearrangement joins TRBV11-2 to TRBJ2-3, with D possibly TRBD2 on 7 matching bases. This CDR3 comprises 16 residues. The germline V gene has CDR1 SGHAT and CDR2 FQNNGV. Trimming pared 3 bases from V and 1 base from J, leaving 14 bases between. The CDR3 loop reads CASSLVGGAGTDTQYF. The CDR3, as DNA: TGTGCCAGCAGCTTGGTTGGGGGGGCCGGCACAGATACGCAGTATTTT.

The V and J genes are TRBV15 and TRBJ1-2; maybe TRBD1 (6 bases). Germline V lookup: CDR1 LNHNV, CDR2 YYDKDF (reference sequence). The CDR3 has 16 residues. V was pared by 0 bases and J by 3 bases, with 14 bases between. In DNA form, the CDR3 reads TGTGCCACCAGCAGAGACCTTTCTGGACAGCACTATGGCTACACCTTC. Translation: CATSRDLSGQHYGYTF.

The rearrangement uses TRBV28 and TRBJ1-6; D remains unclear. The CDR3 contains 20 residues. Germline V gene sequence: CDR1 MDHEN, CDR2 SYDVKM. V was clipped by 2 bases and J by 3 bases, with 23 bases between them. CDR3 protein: CASSLGRWEVLTRYNSPLHF. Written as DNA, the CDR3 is TGTGCCAGCAGTTTAGGTAGATGGGAGGTTCTCACCCGCTATAATTCACCCCTCCACTTT.

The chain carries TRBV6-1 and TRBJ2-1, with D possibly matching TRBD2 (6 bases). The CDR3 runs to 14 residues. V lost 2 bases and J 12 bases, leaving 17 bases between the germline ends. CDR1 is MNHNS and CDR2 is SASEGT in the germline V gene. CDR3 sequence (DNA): TGTGCCAGCAGTGAAAAGTTCTGGGGAGGAGTGCAGTTCTTC. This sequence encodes CASSEKFWGGVQFF.

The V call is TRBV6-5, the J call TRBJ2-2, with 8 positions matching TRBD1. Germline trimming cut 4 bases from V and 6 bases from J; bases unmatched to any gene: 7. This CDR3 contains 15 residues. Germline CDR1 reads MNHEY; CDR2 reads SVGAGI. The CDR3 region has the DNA TGTGCCAGCAGTTCCGGACAGGGTTACTCCGGGGAGCTGTTTTTT. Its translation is CASSSGQGYSGELFF.

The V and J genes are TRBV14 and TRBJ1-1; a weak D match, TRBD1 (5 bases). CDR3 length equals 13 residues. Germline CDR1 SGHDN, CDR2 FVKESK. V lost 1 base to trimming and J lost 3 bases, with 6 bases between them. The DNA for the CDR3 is TGTGCCAGCAGCCAAGGACAGCACACTGAAGCTTTCTTT. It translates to CASSQGQHTEAFF.

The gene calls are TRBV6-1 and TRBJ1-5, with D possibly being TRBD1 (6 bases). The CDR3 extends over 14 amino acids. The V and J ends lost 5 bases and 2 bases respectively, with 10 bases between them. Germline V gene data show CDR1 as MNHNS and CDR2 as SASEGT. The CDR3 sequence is CASSSAGGNQPQHF. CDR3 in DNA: TGTGCCAGCAGTTCTGCAGGGGGCAATCAGCCCCAGCATTTT.

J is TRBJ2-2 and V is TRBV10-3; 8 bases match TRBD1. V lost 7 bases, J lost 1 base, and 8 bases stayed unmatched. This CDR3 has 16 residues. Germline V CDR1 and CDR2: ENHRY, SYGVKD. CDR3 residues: CAIKGAGQENTGELFF. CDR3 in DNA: TGTGCCATCAAGGGCGCGGGACAGGAGAACACCGGGGAGCTGTTTTTT.

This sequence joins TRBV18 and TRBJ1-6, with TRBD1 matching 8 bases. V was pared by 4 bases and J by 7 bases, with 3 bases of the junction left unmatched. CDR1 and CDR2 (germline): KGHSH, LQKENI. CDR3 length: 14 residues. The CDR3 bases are TGTGCCAGCTCACTGGACAGGGTAAATTCACCCCTCCACTTT. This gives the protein CASSLDRVNSPLHF.

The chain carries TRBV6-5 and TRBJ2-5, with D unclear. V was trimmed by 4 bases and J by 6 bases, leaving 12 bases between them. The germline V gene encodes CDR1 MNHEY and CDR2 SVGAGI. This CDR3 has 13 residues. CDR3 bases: TGTGCCAGCAGTTCACAGATATTGAAGACCCAGTACTTC. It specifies CASSSQILKTQYF.

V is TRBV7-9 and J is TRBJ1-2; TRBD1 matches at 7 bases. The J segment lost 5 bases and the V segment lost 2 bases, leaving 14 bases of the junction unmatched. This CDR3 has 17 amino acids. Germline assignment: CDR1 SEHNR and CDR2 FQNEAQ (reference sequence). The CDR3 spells CASSLQGTVQRGYGYTF. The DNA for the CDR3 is TGTGCCAGCAGCTTACAGGGGACAGTTCAGAGGGGGTATGGCTACACCTTC.